A selection of T cell receptor beta chains follows, all from one sample in a study of blood T cell repertoires in COVID-19. Measured with immunoSEQ multiplex PCR; TCRdb has only the in-frame clones, and not every one. The data hold 220,000 or so clones, with 89% observed a single time. The specimen was peripheral blood. Source of these receptors: a man in his 60s who had recovered from COVID-19. Each CDR3 is given with its conserved first and last residue. Fields, in order: clone size, D gene, V gene, J gene, CDR3 DNA, CDR3 protein. D genes are given only for firm matches. Not all rows give a size; the values are once, few, many and, for expanded clones, a class.

clone size: .; D gene: .; V gene: TRBV5-1; J gene: TRBJ2-1; CDR3 DNA: TGCGCCAGCAGCTCAACAGGCTTGTCCTACAATGAGCAGTTCTTC; CDR3 protein: CASSSTGLSYNEQFF
clone size: few; D gene: .; V gene: TRBV15; J gene: TRBJ1-5; CDR3 DNA: TGTGCCACCAGCAGAGATTATGTTCAGCCCCAGCATTTT; CDR3 protein: CATSRDYVQPQHF
clone size: .; D gene: .; V gene: TRBV11-2; J gene: TRBJ1-4; CDR3 DNA: TGTGCCAGCAGCTTCCGCATTGACAACGAAAAACTGTTTTTT; CDR3 protein: CASSFRIDNEKLFF
clone size: .; D gene: .; V gene: TRBV6-6; J gene: TRBJ1-1; CDR3 DNA: TGTGCCAGCACTCTATCTCCGAGAGAGCTGAACACTGAAGCTTTCTTT; CDR3 protein: CASTLSPRELNTEAFF
clone size: once; D gene: TRBD1; V gene: TRBV12-5; J gene: TRBJ2-1; CDR3 DNA: TGTGCTAGTGGTCAGGGACAGGGACCCTACAATGAGCAGTTCTTC; CDR3 protein: CASGQGQGPYNEQFF
clone size: .; D gene: TRBD1; V gene: TRBV4-2; J gene: TRBJ1-1; CDR3 DNA: TGTGCCAGCAGCCGCCCGGGACAGGGATCGGATAAAACTGAAGCTTTCTTT; CDR3 protein: CASSRPGQGSDKTEAFF
clone size: .; D gene: .; V gene: TRBV5-4; J gene: TRBJ1-4; CDR3 DNA: TGTGCCAGCAGCCCGGGGGGGGGATCGGAGGAAAAACTGTTTTTT; CDR3 protein: CASSPGGGSEEKLFF
clone size: .; D gene: TRBD1; V gene: TRBV28; J gene: TRBJ1-3; CDR3 DNA: TGTGCCAGCAGTTTGTCTACAGGGGACCCCTCTGGAAACACCATATATTTT; CDR3 protein: CASSLSTGDPSGNTIYF
clone size: .; D gene: .; V gene: TRBV4-1; J gene: TRBJ1-2; CDR3 DNA: TGCGCCAGCAGCCAACCAGGGATCAACTATGGCTACACCTTC; CDR3 protein: CASSQPGINYGYTF
clone size: .; D gene: TRBD2; V gene: TRBV7-2; J gene: TRBJ2-7; CDR3 DNA: TGTGCCAGCAGCTTAGTTCGCAGGACTAGCGGGAGTAGCGAGCAGTACTTC; CDR3 protein: CASSLVRRTSGSSEQYF
clone size: .; D gene: .; V gene: TRBV3-1/TRBV3-2; J gene: TRBJ2-1; CDR3 DNA: TGTGCCAGCAGCCAAGATCTGAGAGGTGCCCTACGTTACAATGAGCAGTTCTTC; CDR3 protein: CASSQDLRGALRYNEQFF
clone size: .; D gene: TRBD2; V gene: TRBV4-2; J gene: TRBJ2-5; CDR3 DNA: TGTGCCAGCAGCCAAGGGACTAGCGGGCCGCAAGAGACCCAGTACTTC; CDR3 protein: CASSQGTSGPQETQYF
clone size: few; D gene: .; V gene: TRBV7-6; J gene: TRBJ1-1; CDR3 DNA: TGTGCCAGCAGCTTTAACAAGGGGGGGGACACTGAAGCTTTCTTT; CDR3 protein: CASSFNKGGDTEAFF
clone size: .; D gene: .; V gene: TRBV7-8; J gene: TRBJ2-3; CDR3 DNA: TGTGCCAGCAGCTCTCGGGCTGAGGGAGATACGCAGTATTTT; CDR3 protein: CASSSRAEGDTQYF
clone size: .; D gene: .; V gene: TRBV7-2; J gene: TRBJ2-7; CDR3 DNA: TGTGCCAGCAGCCGGACAGACAGATCTTACGAGCAGTACTTC; CDR3 protein: CASSRTDRSYEQYF
clone size: .; D gene: TRBD1; V gene: TRBV9; J gene: TRBJ1-4; CDR3 DNA: TGTGCCAGCAGCCAGACAGGGATAGCTAATGAAAAACTGTTTTTT; CDR3 protein: CASSQTGIANEKLFF
clone size: .; D gene: .; V gene: TRBV5-1; J gene: TRBJ2-6; CDR3 DNA: TGCGCCAGCAGCTTGGAACGGGGTCCTGGGGCCAACGTCCTGACTTTC; CDR3 protein: CASSLERGPGANVLTF
clone size: .; D gene: TRBD2; V gene: TRBV11-2; J gene: TRBJ2-7; CDR3 DNA: TGTGCCAGCAGCATGAGGACTAGCGGGTGGTACGAGCAGTACTTC; CDR3 protein: CASSMRTSGWYEQYF
clone size: .; D gene: TRBD2; V gene: TRBV3-1/TRBV3-2; J gene: TRBJ2-7; CDR3 DNA: TGTGCCAGCAGGAACTCCCGCGACGGGAGGGCCTACGAGCAGTACTTC; CDR3 protein: CASRNSRDGRAYEQYF
clone size: .; D gene: .; V gene: TRBV6-5; J gene: TRBJ1-1; CDR3 DNA: TGTGCCAGCAGTTCCCGGGGGGTTACTGAAGCTTTCTTT; CDR3 protein: CASSSRGVTEAFF
clone size: .; D gene: TRBD2; V gene: TRBV19; J gene: TRBJ2-1; CDR3 DNA: TGTGCCAGTACCCTTACGGGGGGGGGCAATGAGCAGTTCTTC; CDR3 protein: CASTLTGGGNEQFF
clone size: .; D gene: TRBD2; V gene: TRBV6-2/TRBV6-3; J gene: TRBJ2-3; CDR3 DNA: TGTGCCAGCAGTTACGACGGACTAGCGACGATCACAGATACGCAGTATTTT; CDR3 protein: CASSYDGLATITDTQYF
clone size: .; D gene: TRBD1; V gene: TRBV28; J gene: TRBJ1-1; CDR3 DNA: TGTGCCAGCACCTTGGGGGGACAGGGGCGGGGCACTGAAGCTTTCTTT; CDR3 protein: CASTLGGQGRGTEAFF
clone size: .; D gene: .; V gene: TRBV29-1; J gene: TRBJ2-7; CDR3 DNA: TGCAGCGTTGAGTTTGTTGAGGGTAAAGTCCATGGCGAGCAGTACTTC; CDR3 protein: CSVEFVEGKVHGEQYF
clone size: .; D gene: TRBD1; V gene: TRBV24-1; J gene: TRBJ2-2; CDR3 DNA: TGTGCCACCAGTGATTTTGACAGGGGCGGCGGGGAGCTGTTTTTT; CDR3 protein: CATSDFDRGGGELFF
clone size: .; D gene: .; V gene: TRBV2; J gene: TRBJ1-3; CDR3 DNA: TGTGCCAGCAGTGTCGGTCGTCGGTTAAGCTCTGGAAACACCATATATTTT; CDR3 protein: CASSVGRRLSSGNTIYF
clone size: .; D gene: TRBD1; V gene: TRBV27; J gene: TRBJ2-3; CDR3 DNA: TGTGCCAGCAGTCCGGGGACAGGGGGCCTATCCGATACGCAGTATTTT; CDR3 protein: CASSPGTGGLSDTQYF
clone size: .; D gene: .; V gene: TRBV30; J gene: TRBJ1-2; CDR3 DNA: TGTGCCTGGAATCCCGGCGGGGCTTTCTATGGCTACACCTTC; CDR3 protein: CAWNPGGAFYGYTF
clone size: .; D gene: TRBD2; V gene: TRBV12-3/TRBV12-4; J gene: TRBJ2-1; CDR3 DNA: TGTGCCAGCAGAAGACTAGCGGGAGGTGAGCAGTTCTTC; CDR3 protein: CASRRLAGGEQFF
clone size: once; D gene: .; V gene: TRBV6-5; J gene: TRBJ1-3; CDR3 DNA: TGTGCCAGCAGACAACAGGGTCCGGGAAACACCATATATTTT; CDR3 protein: CASRQQGPGNTIYF
clone size: .; D gene: .; V gene: TRBV14; J gene: TRBJ1-2; CDR3 DNA: TGTGCCAGCAGCCCCGCCCTAATCTATGGCTACACCTTC; CDR3 protein: CASSPALIYGYTF
clone size: .; D gene: TRBD1; V gene: TRBV28; J gene: TRBJ1-2; CDR3 DNA: TGTGCCAGCAGTTTGGTTGTGTTGGGACAGGGCAAAGGGGGCTACACCTTC; CDR3 protein: CASSLVVLGQGKGGYTF
clone size: .; D gene: .; V gene: TRBV27; J gene: TRBJ1-1; CDR3 DNA: TGTGCCAGCAGTTTTCGGGGGAATGAAGCTTTCTTT; CDR3 protein: CASSFRGNEAFF
clone size: .; D gene: .; V gene: TRBV19; J gene: TRBJ1-1; CDR3 DNA: TGTGCCAGTAGCGGGGGGAGGGCGAACACTGAAGCTTTCTTT; CDR3 protein: CASSGGRANTEAFF
clone size: .; D gene: .; V gene: TRBV6-6; J gene: TRBJ2-2; CDR3 DNA: TGTGCCAGCAGTAGGGGGACCGGGGAGCTGTTTTTT; CDR3 protein: CASSRGTGELFF
clone size: .; D gene: TRBD2; V gene: TRBV4-2; J gene: TRBJ2-6; CDR3 DNA: TGTGCCAGCAGCCAAGTCTGGGTAGCGGGAGTTTCTGGGGCCAACGTCCTGACTTTC; CDR3 protein: CASSQVWVAGVSGANVLTF
clone size: .; D gene: TRBD2; V gene: TRBV5-6; J gene: TRBJ2-2; CDR3 DNA: TGTGCCAGCAGCTTGAAGCCTAGCGGGACCACCGGGGAGCTGTTTTTT; CDR3 protein: CASSLKPSGTTGELFF
clone size: .; D gene: TRBD1; V gene: TRBV6-6; J gene: TRBJ2-1; CDR3 DNA: TGTGCCAGCAGGTTTCCGGGACAGGCTTACAATGAGCAGTTCTTC; CDR3 protein: CASRFPGQAYNEQFF
clone size: once; D gene: TRBD1; V gene: TRBV28; J gene: TRBJ1-4; CDR3 DNA: TGTGCCAGCAGGCGACAGGGGACTGAAAAACTGTTTTTT; CDR3 protein: CASRRQGTEKLFF
clone size: .; D gene: .; V gene: TRBV18; J gene: TRBJ1-3; CDR3 DNA: TGTGCCAGCTCACCACCCCAGGCTATCTCTGGAAACACCATATATTTT; CDR3 protein: CASSPPQAISGNTIYF
clone size: .; D gene: TRBD2; V gene: TRBV18; J gene: TRBJ2-7; CDR3 DNA: TGTGCCAGCTCCCCTCCCCGGGGGGAAAGGATTTACGAGCAGTACTTC; CDR3 protein: CASSPPRGERIYEQYF
clone size: .; D gene: TRBD2; V gene: TRBV6-5; J gene: TRBJ2-7; CDR3 DNA: TGTGCCAGCAGGTCTGCAGCGGGGGGTCCCTACGAGCAGTACTTC; CDR3 protein: CASRSAAGGPYEQYF
clone size: .; D gene: TRBD1; V gene: TRBV6-2/TRBV6-3; J gene: TRBJ2-5; CDR3 DNA: TGTGCCAGCAGTTCCCGGACAGGGACTTTGGAGACCCAGTACTTC; CDR3 protein: CASSSRTGTLETQYF
clone size: .; D gene: .; V gene: TRBV7-2; J gene: TRBJ2-3; CDR3 DNA: TGTGCCAGCAGCTTATGGGGGGCGGGAGTGGGAGACACAGATACGCAGTATTTT; CDR3 protein: CASSLWGAGVGDTDTQYF
clone size: .; D gene: .; V gene: TRBV11-2; J gene: TRBJ2-1; CDR3 DNA: TGTGCCAGCAGCTTGAGGGCCGATAGCTCCTACAATGAGCAGTTCTTC; CDR3 protein: CASSLRADSSYNEQFF